This entry lists 19 T cell receptor beta chains sequenced from one sample in a study of T cell responses to AZD1222 COVID-19 vaccine. Assay used: immunoSEQ multiplex PCR; TCRdb lists only in-frame clones, some missing. The data contain over 150,000 clones, approximately 92% of them singletons. The material sequenced was peripheral blood, taken 28 days after the second dose of the MenACWY control vaccine. The receptors were sampled from an adult who received the MenACWY meningococcal vaccine as a control.

This clone was observed once. The CDR3 sequence: CASSQGGSPNSPLHF. CDR3 coding DNA: TGTGCCAGCAGCCAAGGAGGCAGCCCGAATTCACCCCTCCACTTT. The chain carries TRBV3-1 (or the pseudogene TRBV3-2) and TRBJ1-6; D unresolved. V was trimmed by 1 base and J by 7 bases, leaving 11 bases between them. This CDR3 contains 15 residues. Germline loops: CDR1 LGHDT, CDR2 YNNKEL (reference sequence).

The CDR3 DNA sequence: TGTGCCCAGCTCAATGTAGTCGCAGGAACCACCCCAACTTATTCACCCCTCCACTTT. Translating gives CAQLNVVAGTTPTYSPLHF. V usage is TRBV6-8 and J usage is TRBJ1-6; D ambiguous. The CDR3 loop spans 19 amino acids. Germline loops: CDR1 MNHGY, CDR2 SAAAGT. V lost 11 bases to trimming and J lost 8 bases, with 34 bases between them.

The chain has TRBV6-6 and TRBJ2-7; 7 bases align to TRBD2. The germline V gene has CDR1 MNHNY and CDR2 SVGAGI (reference sequence). V trimming: 2 bases; J trimming: 5 bases; junction bases outside the gene matches: 12. The CDR3 length is 16 residues. Here the CDR3 DNA reads TGTGCCAGCAGTTACGGGAGGGGCGCGACTAATAACGAGCAGTACTTC. It specifies CASSYGRGATNNEQYF.

The chain uses TRBV25-1 and TRBJ2-1, with a possible D match to TRBD1 (5 bases). CDR1 and CDR2 from the germline V gene are MGHDK and SYGVNS. The CDR3 is 11 amino acids. V was trimmed by 4 bases and J by 12 bases, leaving 10 bases between them. This chain's CDR3 is CASSAVGAQFF. CDR3 bases: TGTGCCAGCAGTGCGGTAGGGGCGCAGTTCTTC.

This chain connects TRBV27 to TRBJ2-2; no definite D call. CDR3 length equals 16 residues. Germline V gene data show CDR1 as MNHEY and CDR2 as SMNVEV (reference sequence). The V and J ends lost 0 bases and 5 bases respectively, with 13 bases between them. CDR3 protein: CASSLSFPLGTGELFF. Written as DNA, the CDR3 is TGTGCCAGCAGTTTATCTTTCCCTTTGGGGACCGGGGAGCTGTTTTTT.

The chain uses TRBV21-1 and TRBJ2-5; the table's D call of TRBD2 was not tested on the DNA. TRBV21-1 is classified as a pseudogene. The CDR3 loop spans 15 amino acids. The CDR3 loop reads CASSKARDCQETQYF. For the CDR3, the DNA is TGTGCCAGCAGCAAAGCGAGAGACTGCCAAGAGACCCAGTACTTC.

The V call is TRBV4-2, the J call TRBJ2-6, with D perhaps TRBD1 (6 bases). Per the germline V gene, CDR1 is LGHNA and CDR2 is YNFKEQ. V was pared by 3 bases and J by 4 bases, with 13 bases between. The CDR3 consists of 16 residues. Here the CDR3 DNA reads TGTGCCAGCAGCCAGACACAGGGTCCCGGGGCCAACGTCCTGACTTTC. This translates into CASSQTQGPGANVLTF.

This chain connects TRBV5-4 to TRBJ1-6; unclear D gene. V lost 2 bases and J lost 7, with 16 bases in between. Germline CDR1 is SGHNT and CDR2 is YYREEE (reference sequence). The CDR3 runs to 16 residues. The CDR3 DNA sequence: TGTGCCAGCAGCTTAGGTAGGATGGGGTTCAATTCACCCCTCCACTTT. Translating it yields CASSLGRMGFNSPLHF. The entire variable domain, with the rest obtained from reference TRBV5-4 and TRBJ1-6, is as follows: ETGVTQSPTHLIKTRGQQVTLRCSSQSGHNTVSWYQQALGQGPQFIFQYYREEENGRGNFPPRFSGLQFPNYSSELNVNALELDDSALYLCASSLGRMGFNSPLHFGNGTRLTVT.

The chain has TRBV5-4 and TRBJ2-5; D might be TRBD2 (6 bases). The CDR3 has 14 amino acids. V lost 4 bases and J lost 2, with 12 bases in between. The germline gives CDR1 SGHNT, CDR2 YYREEE (reference sequence). CDR3 region: CASSTRGLQETQYF. The CDR3 DNA is TGTGCCAGCAGCACGCGGGGACTTCAAGAGACCCAGTACTTC.

This clone was counted between two and nine times. The chain couples TRBV24-1 to TRBJ2-2; 7 nucleotides agree with TRBD1. The CDR3 length is 12 residues. Losses at the gene ends were 10 bases for V and 3 bases for J; bases not matched to a gene: 1. Germline V gene lookup returns CDR1 KGHDR and CDR2 SFDVKD. The CDR3 bases are TGTGCCACGGGACAGTACACCGGGGAGCTGTTTTTT. Its protein product is CATGQYTGELFF.

V usage is TRBV6-6 and J usage is TRBJ2-6; TRBD1 or TRBD2 may be the D gene (7 bases each). V gave up 5 bases and J gave up 1 base, with 15 bases separating them. CDR3 length equals 17 residues. CDR1 and CDR2 (germline): MNHNY, SVGAGI (reference sequence). CDR3 region: CASSHRQGGSGANVLTF. In DNA form, the CDR3 reads TGTGCCAGCAGTCACCGACAGGGAGGGTCTGGGGCCAACGTCCTGACTTTC.

The rearrangement links TRBV25-1 to TRBJ1-5; D is ambiguous. This CDR3 contains 12 residues. Germline CDR1 and CDR2: MGHDK and SYGVNS. V dropped 6 bases and J dropped 4 bases, with 7 bases sitting between them. The CDR3 coding sequence is TGTGCCAGCAGGACGGGGAATCAGCCCCAGCATTTT. Translating it yields CASRTGNQPQHF.

Only a few counts were recorded for this clone. The J gene is TRBJ1-1, the V gene TRBV30; no reliable D call. The CDR3 sequence is 14 residues long. V gave up 4 bases and J gave up 2 bases, with 14 bases separating them. Germline V gives CDR1 GTSNPN, CDR2 SVGIG (reference sequence). DNA for the CDR3: TGTGCCTGGAACGGCATGGTTCCCAACACTGAAGCTTTCTTT. Translating gives CAWNGMVPNTEAFF.

V usage is TRBV6-5 and J usage is TRBJ2-2; 9 bases map to TRBD1. Germline CDR1 is MNHEY and CDR2 is SVGAGI. The V gene end was trimmed by 7 bases and the J gene end by 2 bases; junction bases not matched to a gene: 5. The CDR3 loop spans 15 amino acids. The CDR3, as DNA: TGTGCCAGCATGGGGGGACAGGGCAACACCGGGGAGCTGTTTTTT. This gives the protein CASMGGQGNTGELFF.

The chain recombines TRBV5-1 with TRBJ1-6; the D gene is possibly TRBD1 (5 bases). CDR1 is SGHRS, CDR2 YFSETQ, per germline. The CDR3 contains 17 residues. V lost 0 bases to trimming and J lost 0 bases, with 10 bases between them. The CDR3 protein is CASSLDRRSSYNSPLHF. CDR3 in DNA: TGCGCCAGCAGCTTGGACAGGAGAAGCTCCTATAATTCACCCCTCCACTTT.

The chain links TRBV4-1 to TRBJ1-1, with unresolved D. The CDR3 sequence is 16 residues long. V was trimmed by 2 bases and J by 5 bases, leaving 18 bases between them. CDR1 is MGHRA, CDR2 YSYEKL, per germline. CDR3 amino acids: CASSQNPPPARTEAFF. The CDR3 DNA is TGCGCCAGCAGCCAAAACCCCCCCCCGGCGCGGACTGAAGCTTTCTTT.

The V and J genes are TRBV5-4 and TRBJ2-5; D unresolved. V lost 0 bases and J lost 2, with 11 bases in between. CDR3 length equals 15 residues. Germline V CDR1 and CDR2: SGHNT, YYREEE (reference sequence). The CDR3 DNA reads TGTGCCAGCAGCTTGGCTCTAAAGGTTCAAGAGACCCAGTACTTC. Protein: CASSLALKVQETQYF. Looking up the rest from reference TRBV5-4 and TRBJ2-5 gives the full variable domain: ETGVTQSPTHLIKTRGQQVTLRCSSQSGHNTVSWYQQALGQGPQFIFQYYREEENGRGNFPPRFSGLQFPNYSSELNVNALELDDSALYLCASSLALKVQETQYFGPGTRLLVL.

The genes are TRBV29-1 and TRBJ2-7, with a tentative D call TRBD1 (5 bases). The CDR3 totals 14 residues. V lost 5 bases to trimming and J lost 6 bases, with 20 bases between them. Germline assignment: CDR1 SQVTM and CDR2 ANQGSEA. CDR3 bases: TGCAGCGTTCGCTCATGGGGCAAAAGGGGCGAGCAGTACTTC. This codes for CSVRSWGKRGEQYF.

This clone was seen only once. The chain carries TRBV11-2 and TRBJ2-7, with 14 bases matching TRBD2. CDR3 length: 16 amino acids. The junction had 1 base not matched to a gene; V was cut back by 1 base and J by 2 bases. Germline V CDR1 and CDR2: SGHAT, FQNNGV. For the CDR3, the DNA is TGTGCCAGCAGCTTAGGACTAGCGGGGGGGACCTACGAGCAGTACTTC. Encoded protein: CASSLGLAGGTYEQYF.